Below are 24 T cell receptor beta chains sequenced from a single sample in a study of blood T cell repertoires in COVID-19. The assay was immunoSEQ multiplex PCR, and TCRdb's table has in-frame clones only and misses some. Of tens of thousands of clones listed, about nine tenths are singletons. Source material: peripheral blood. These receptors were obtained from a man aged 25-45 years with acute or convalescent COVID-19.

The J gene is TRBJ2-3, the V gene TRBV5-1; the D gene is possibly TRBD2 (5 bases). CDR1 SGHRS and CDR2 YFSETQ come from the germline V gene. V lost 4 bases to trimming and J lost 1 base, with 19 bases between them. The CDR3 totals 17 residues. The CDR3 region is CASSQDSPRGRTDTQYF. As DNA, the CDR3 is TGCGCCAGCAGCCAGGACTCCCCCCGGGGTCGCACAGATACGCAGTATTTT.

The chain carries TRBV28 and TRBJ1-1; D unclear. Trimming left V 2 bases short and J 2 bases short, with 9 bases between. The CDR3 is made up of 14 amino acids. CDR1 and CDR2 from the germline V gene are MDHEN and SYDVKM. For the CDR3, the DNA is TGTGCCAGCAGTTTAGGGCTCCGAAACACTGAAGCTTTCTTT. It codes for CASSLGLRNTEAFF.

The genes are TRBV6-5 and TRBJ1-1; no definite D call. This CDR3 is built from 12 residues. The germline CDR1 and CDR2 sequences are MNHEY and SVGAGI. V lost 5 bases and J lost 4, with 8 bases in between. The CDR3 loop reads CASSPGVTEAFF. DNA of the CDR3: TGTGCCAGCAGTCCGGGAGTCACTGAAGCTTTCTTT.

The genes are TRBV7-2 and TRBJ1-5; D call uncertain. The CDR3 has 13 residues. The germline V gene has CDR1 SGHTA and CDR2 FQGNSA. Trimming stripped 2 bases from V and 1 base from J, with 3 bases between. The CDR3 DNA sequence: TGTGCCAGCAGCTTACAGAGCAATCAGCCCCAGCATTTT. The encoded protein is CASSLQSNQPQHF.

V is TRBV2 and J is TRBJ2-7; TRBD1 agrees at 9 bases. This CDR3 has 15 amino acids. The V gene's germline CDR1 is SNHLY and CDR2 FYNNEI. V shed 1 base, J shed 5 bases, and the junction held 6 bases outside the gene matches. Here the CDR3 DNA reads TGTGCCAGCAGTGAAGAGGGCACAGGGGGCAACGAGCAGTACTTC. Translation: CASSEEGTGGNEQYF. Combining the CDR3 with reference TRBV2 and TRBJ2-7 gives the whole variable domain EPEVTQTPSHQVTQMGQEVILRCVPISNHLYFYWYRQILGQKVEFLVSFYNNEISEKSEIFDDQFSVERPDGSNFTLKIRSTKLEDSAMYFCASSEEGTGGNEQYFGPGTRLTVT.

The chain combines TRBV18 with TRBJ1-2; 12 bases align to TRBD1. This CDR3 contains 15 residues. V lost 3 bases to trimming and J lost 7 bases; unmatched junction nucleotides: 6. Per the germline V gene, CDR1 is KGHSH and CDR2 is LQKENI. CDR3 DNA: TGTGCCAGCTCACCGTCGGGACAGGGGGCTGGTGGCTACACCTTC. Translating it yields CASSPSGQGAGGYTF.

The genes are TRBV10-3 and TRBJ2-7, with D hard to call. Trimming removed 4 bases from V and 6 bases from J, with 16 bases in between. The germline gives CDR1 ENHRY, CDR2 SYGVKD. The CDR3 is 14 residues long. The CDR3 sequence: CAISALSESGEQYF. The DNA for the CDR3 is TGTGCCATCAGTGCGCTTTCGGAGTCGGGCGAGCAGTACTTC.

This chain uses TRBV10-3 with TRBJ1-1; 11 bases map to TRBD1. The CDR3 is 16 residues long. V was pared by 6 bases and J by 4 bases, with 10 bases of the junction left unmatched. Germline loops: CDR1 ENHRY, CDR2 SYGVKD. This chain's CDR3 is CAIRPAGQGGSTEAFF. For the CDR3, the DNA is TGTGCCATCAGACCCGCGGGACAGGGGGGGAGCACTGAAGCTTTCTTT.

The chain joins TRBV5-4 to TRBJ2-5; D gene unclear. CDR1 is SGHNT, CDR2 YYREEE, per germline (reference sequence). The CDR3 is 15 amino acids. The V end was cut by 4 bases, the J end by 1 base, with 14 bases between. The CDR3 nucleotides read TGTGCCAGCAGCCCCAGTATTAGCCGCCAAGAGACCCAGTACTTC. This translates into CASSPSISRQETQYF.

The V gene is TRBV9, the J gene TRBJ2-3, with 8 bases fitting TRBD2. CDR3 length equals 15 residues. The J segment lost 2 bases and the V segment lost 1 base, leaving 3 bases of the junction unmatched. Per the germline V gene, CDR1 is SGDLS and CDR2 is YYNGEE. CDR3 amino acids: CASSVRAGDTDTQYF. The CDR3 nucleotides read TGTGCCAGCAGCGTAAGAGCGGGGGACACAGATACGCAGTATTTT.

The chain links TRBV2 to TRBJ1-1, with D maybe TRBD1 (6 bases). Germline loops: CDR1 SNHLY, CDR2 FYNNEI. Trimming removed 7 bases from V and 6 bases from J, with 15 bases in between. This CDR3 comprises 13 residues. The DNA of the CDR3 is TGTGCCAGCACCCCGAACAGGGACGCTGAAGCTTTCTTT. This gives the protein CASTPNRDAEAFF.

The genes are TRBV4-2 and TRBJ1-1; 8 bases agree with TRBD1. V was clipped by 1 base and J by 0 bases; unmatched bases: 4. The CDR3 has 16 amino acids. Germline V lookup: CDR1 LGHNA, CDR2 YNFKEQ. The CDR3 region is CASSQGQGRMNTEAFF. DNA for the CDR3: TGTGCCAGCAGCCAAGGACAGGGGCGGATGAACACTGAAGCTTTCTTT.

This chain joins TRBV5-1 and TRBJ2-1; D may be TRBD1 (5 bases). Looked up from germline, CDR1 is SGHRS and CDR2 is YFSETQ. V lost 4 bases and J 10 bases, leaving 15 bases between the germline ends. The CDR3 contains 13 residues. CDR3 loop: CASSQDSFGEQFF. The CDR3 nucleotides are TGCGCCAGCAGCCAAGACAGCTTCGGCGAGCAGTTCTTC.

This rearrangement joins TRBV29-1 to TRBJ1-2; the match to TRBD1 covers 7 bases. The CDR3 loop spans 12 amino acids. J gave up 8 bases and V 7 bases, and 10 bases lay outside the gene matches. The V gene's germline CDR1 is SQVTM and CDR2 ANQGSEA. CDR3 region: CSANDRAGGYTF. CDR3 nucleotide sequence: TGCAGCGCCAATGACAGGGCTGGAGGCTACACCTTC.

CDR3 sequence (DNA): TGCGCCAGCAGTGGGCCGTATTTCGGGAGAGATTTGCCCACCTACGAGCAGTACTTC. Its protein product is CASSGPYFGRDLPTYEQYF. The genes are TRBV10-1 and TRBJ2-7, with a tentative D call TRBD2 (6 bases). The germline V and J ends were trimmed by 4 bases and 2 bases, with 27 bases remaining between them. Germline-derived CDR1 and CDR2 are WNHNN and SYGVQD (reference sequence). The CDR3 covers 19 residues.

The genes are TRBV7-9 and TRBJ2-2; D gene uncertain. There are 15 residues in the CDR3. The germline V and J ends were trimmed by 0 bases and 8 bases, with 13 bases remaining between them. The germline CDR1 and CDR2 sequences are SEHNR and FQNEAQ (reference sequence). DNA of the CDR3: TGTGCCAGCAGCTTAGCGAGAGGTCCTATGGGGGAGCTGTTTTTT. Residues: CASSLARGPMGELFF. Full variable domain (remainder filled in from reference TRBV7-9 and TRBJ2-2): DTGVSQNPRHKITKRGQNVTFRCDPISEHNRLYWYRQTLGQGPEFLTYFQNEAQLEKSRLLSDRFSAERPKGSFSTLEIQRTEQGDSAMYLCASSLARGPMGELFFGEGSRLTVL.

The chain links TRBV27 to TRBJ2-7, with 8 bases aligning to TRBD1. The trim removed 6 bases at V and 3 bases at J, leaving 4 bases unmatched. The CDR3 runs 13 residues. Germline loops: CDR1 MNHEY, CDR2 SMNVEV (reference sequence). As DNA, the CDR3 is TGTGCCAGCAGACAGGGGGTCCACTACGAGCAGTACTTC. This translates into CASRQGVHYEQYF.

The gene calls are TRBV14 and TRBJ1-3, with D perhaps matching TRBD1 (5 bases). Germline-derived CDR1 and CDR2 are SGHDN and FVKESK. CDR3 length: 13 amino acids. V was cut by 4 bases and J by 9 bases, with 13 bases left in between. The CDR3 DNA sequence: TGTGCCAGCAGCCGACTAGGGGATTCCACCATATATTTT. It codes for CASSRLGDSTIYF.

CDR3 residues: CASSTRDSRTYEQYF. CDR3 coding DNA: TGTGCCAGCAGTACCCGGGACAGCCGAACCTACGAGCAGTACTTC. The V call is TRBV6-5, the J call TRBJ2-7; TRBD1 agrees at 7 bases. V was pared by 5 bases and J by 2 bases, with 9 bases of the junction left unmatched. CDR3 length: 15 residues. Looked up from germline, CDR1 is MNHEY and CDR2 is SVGAGI.

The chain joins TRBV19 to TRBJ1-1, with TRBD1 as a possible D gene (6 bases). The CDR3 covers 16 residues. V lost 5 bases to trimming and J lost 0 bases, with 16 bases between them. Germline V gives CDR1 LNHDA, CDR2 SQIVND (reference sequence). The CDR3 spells CASSPRNRVLNTEAFF. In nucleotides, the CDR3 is TGTGCCAGTAGTCCCCGAAACAGGGTCTTGAACACTGAAGCTTTCTTT.

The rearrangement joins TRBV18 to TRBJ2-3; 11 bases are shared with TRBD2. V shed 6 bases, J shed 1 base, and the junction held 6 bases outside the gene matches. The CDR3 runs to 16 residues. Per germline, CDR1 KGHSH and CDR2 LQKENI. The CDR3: CASSSGTSGRTDTQYF. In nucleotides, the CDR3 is TGTGCCAGCTCGAGCGGGACTAGCGGACGCACAGATACGCAGTATTTT.

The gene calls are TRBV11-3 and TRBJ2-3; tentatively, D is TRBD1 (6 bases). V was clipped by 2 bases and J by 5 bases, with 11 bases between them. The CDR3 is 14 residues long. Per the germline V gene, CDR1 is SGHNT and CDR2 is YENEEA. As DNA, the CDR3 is TGTGCCAGCAGCTTACGGACAGACGGAGATACGCAGTATTTT. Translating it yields CASSLRTDGDTQYF. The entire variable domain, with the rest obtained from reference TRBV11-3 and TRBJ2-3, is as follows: EAGVVQSPRYKIIEKKQPVAFWCNPISGHNTLYWYLQNLGQGPELLIRYENEEAVDDSQLPKDRFSAERLKGVDSTLKIQPAELGDSAVYLCASSLRTDGDTQYFGPGTRLTVL.

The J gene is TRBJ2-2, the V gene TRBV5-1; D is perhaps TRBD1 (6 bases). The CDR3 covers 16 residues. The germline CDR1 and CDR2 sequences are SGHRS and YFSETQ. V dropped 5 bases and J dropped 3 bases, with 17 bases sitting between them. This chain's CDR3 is CASSSDSGTYTGELFF. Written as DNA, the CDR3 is TGCGCCAGCAGTTCGGATTCCGGGACATACACCGGGGAGCTGTTTTTT.

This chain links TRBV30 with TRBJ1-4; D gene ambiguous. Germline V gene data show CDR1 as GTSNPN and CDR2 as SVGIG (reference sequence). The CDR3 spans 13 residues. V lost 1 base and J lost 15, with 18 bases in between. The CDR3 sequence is CAWSETNPGKLFF. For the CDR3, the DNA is TGTGCCTGGAGTGAAACGAACCCGGGAAAGTTGTTTTTT.